A selection of T cell receptor beta chains follows, all from one sample in a study of T cells after yellow fever vaccination. Using its own MiXCR run on the 5' RACE reads, TCRdb lists one record per CDR3 protein. The sample includes some 550,000 distinct CDR3 sequences, 19% of them seen just once. This material consisted of PBMCs, taken 15 days after the yellow fever booster vaccination. The receptor source for this set is a man aged 25 to 40 who received the YFV17D yellow fever vaccine. The CDR3 runs from the conserved cysteine through the conserved F or W. A D gene is named only where the DNA matches it firmly. Size tells how often a clone was seen (once, few, many) or the class of an expanded clone, and some rows leave it out.

cdr3_nt: TGTGCCAGCAACCCGGACAGGTCAAATGGCTACACCTTC; cdr3_aa: CASNPDRSNGYTF; d_call: TRBD1; v_call: TRBV6-2/TRBV6-3; clone_size: few; cdr3_length: 13; j_call: TRBJ1-2
cdr3_nt: TGTGCCAGCAGCCCTGACCCCGGGACAGCCTACGAGCAGTACTTC; cdr3_aa: CASSPDPGTAYEQYF; d_call: TRBD1; v_call: TRBV2; clone_size: -; cdr3_length: 15; j_call: TRBJ2-7
cdr3_nt: TGCGCCAGCAGCGATCGGACAGGGGCTTCTAGTGGCTACACCTTC; cdr3_aa: CASSDRTGASSGYTF; d_call: TRBD1; v_call: TRBV5-1; clone_size: few; cdr3_length: 15; j_call: TRBJ1-2
cdr3_nt: TGCGCCAGCAGCTTGGGCACCGGGGAGCTGTTTTTT; cdr3_aa: CASSLGTGELFF; d_call: -; v_call: TRBV7-9; clone_size: many; cdr3_length: 12; j_call: TRBJ2-2
cdr3_nt: TGTGCCAGCAGATTGGCTACCGGGGAGCTGTTTTTT; cdr3_aa: CASRLATGELFF; d_call: -; v_call: TRBV7-9; clone_size: -; cdr3_length: 12; j_call: TRBJ2-2
cdr3_nt: TGTGCCAGCAGCCCGAGCAACGAGGGGGAGCTGTTTTTT; cdr3_aa: CASSPSNEGELFF; d_call: -; v_call: TRBV7-2; clone_size: many; cdr3_length: 13; j_call: TRBJ2-2
cdr3_nt: TGCAGCGTTTCCTCGGGACAGTTATACGAGCAGTACTTC; cdr3_aa: CSVSSGQLYEQYF; d_call: TRBD1; v_call: TRBV29-1; clone_size: -; cdr3_length: 13; j_call: TRBJ2-7
cdr3_nt: TGTGCCAGTAGACTGCGAGGGACATCCAGCTACTACGAGCAGTACTTC; cdr3_aa: CASRLRGTSSYYEQYF; d_call: -; v_call: TRBV19; clone_size: -; cdr3_length: 16; j_call: TRBJ2-7
cdr3_nt: TGTGCCAGCAGCTTGGAGGGGTATGGAGCCCTAGCCAAAAACATTCAGTACTTC; cdr3_aa: CASSLEGYGALAKNIQYF; d_call: -; v_call: TRBV5-4; clone_size: -; cdr3_length: 18; j_call: TRBJ2-4
cdr3_nt: TGCAGCCTTAGACAGAAAGAGACCCAGTACTTC; cdr3_aa: CSLRQKETQYF; d_call: -; v_call: TRBV29-1; clone_size: -; cdr3_length: 11; j_call: TRBJ2-5
cdr3_nt: TGTGCCAGCAGCTTGGGTGGACAGGGGAGGGATTCACCCCTCCACTTT; cdr3_aa: CASSLGGQGRDSPLHF; d_call: TRBD1; v_call: TRBV7-6; clone_size: few; cdr3_length: 16; j_call: TRBJ1-6
cdr3_nt: TGCAGTGCTATCCGGGCGGGAGGGAATACGCAGTATTTT; cdr3_aa: CSAIRAGGNTQYF; d_call: TRBD2; v_call: TRBV20-1; clone_size: -; cdr3_length: 13; j_call: TRBJ2-3
cdr3_nt: TGTGCCAGCAGCGAATCGCGAGGGGTTTGCAGAGAGACCCAGTACTTC; cdr3_aa: CASSESRGVCRETQYF; d_call: -; v_call: TRBV21-1; clone_size: -; cdr3_length: 16; j_call: TRBJ2-5
cdr3_nt: TGCGCCAGCGGCTCCAAGGTGGGACTGGTCTGGGATACGCAGTATTTT; cdr3_aa: CASGSKVGLVWDTQYF; d_call: -; v_call: TRBV4-3; clone_size: few; cdr3_length: 16; j_call: TRBJ2-3
cdr3_nt: TGTGCCTGGAGGCTTGCGTGGGGGGACACTGAAGCTTTCTTT; cdr3_aa: CAWRLAWGDTEAFF; d_call: -; v_call: TRBV30; clone_size: few; cdr3_length: 14; j_call: TRBJ1-1
cdr3_nt: TGTGCCACCAGTGGACAGGGGCGAGAGACCCAGTACTTC; cdr3_aa: CATSGQGRETQYF; d_call: TRBD1; v_call: TRBV19; clone_size: -; cdr3_length: 13; j_call: TRBJ2-5
cdr3_nt: TGTGCCACCAGCCTAACTAGCGGGAGACACGAGCAGTACTTC; cdr3_aa: CATSLTSGRHEQYF; d_call: TRBD2; v_call: TRBV15; clone_size: few; cdr3_length: 14; j_call: TRBJ2-7
cdr3_nt: TGCGCCAGCAGCCAAGAATCTGGGGCCAACGTCCTGACTTTC; cdr3_aa: CASSQESGANVLTF; d_call: -; v_call: TRBV4-3; clone_size: few; cdr3_length: 14; j_call: TRBJ2-6
cdr3_nt: TGCGCCAGCAGCTTGGCCGGCAGGTTGACAGGCTACACCTTC; cdr3_aa: CASSLAGRLTGYTF; d_call: -; v_call: TRBV5-1; clone_size: -; cdr3_length: 14; j_call: TRBJ1-2
cdr3_nt: TGTGCCAGCAGCGTAGACACTAGCAGACAAGAGACCCAGTACTTC; cdr3_aa: CASSVDTSRQETQYF; d_call: -; v_call: TRBV9; clone_size: few; cdr3_length: 15; j_call: TRBJ2-5
cdr3_nt: TGCGCCAGCAGAGTGGGCTTCGGTCCCGGGGAGCTGTTTTTT; cdr3_aa: CASRVGFGPGELFF; d_call: -; v_call: TRBV23-1; clone_size: -; cdr3_length: 14; j_call: TRBJ2-2
cdr3_nt: TGTGCCAGCCCCAACCGGGACATTGAATTCTATGGCTACACCTTC; cdr3_aa: CASPNRDIEFYGYTF; d_call: -; v_call: TRBV21-1; clone_size: few; cdr3_length: 15; j_call: TRBJ1-2
cdr3_nt: TGTGCCAGCAGCTTAGAACAACACTCTTACACCGGGGAGCTGTTTTTT; cdr3_aa: CASSLEQHSYTGELFF; d_call: -; v_call: TRBV11-2; clone_size: -; cdr3_length: 16; j_call: TRBJ2-2
cdr3_nt: TGTGCCAGCAGCACAGGTCCTGCTTCCTACGAGCAGTACTTC; cdr3_aa: CASSTGPASYEQYF; d_call: -; v_call: TRBV7-2; clone_size: -; cdr3_length: 14; j_call: TRBJ2-7
cdr3_nt: TGTGCCACTAGAGCGGGAGGGCCGCGGGATACGCAGTATTTT; cdr3_aa: CATRAGGPRDTQYF; d_call: TRBD2; v_call: TRBV19; clone_size: -; cdr3_length: 14; j_call: TRBJ2-3
cdr3_nt: TGTGCCACCAGTGATGGGGACGGAGTTGTTAATCAGCCCCAGCATTTT; cdr3_aa: CATSDGDGVVNQPQHF; d_call: -; v_call: TRBV24-1; clone_size: -; cdr3_length: 16; j_call: TRBJ1-5
cdr3_nt: TGTGCCAGCAGCGTAGGCTCGGGAGGCTTCCAAGAGACCCAGTACTTC; cdr3_aa: CASSVGSGGFQETQYF; d_call: TRBD2; v_call: TRBV9; clone_size: few; cdr3_length: 16; j_call: TRBJ2-5
cdr3_nt: TGTGCCAGCAGTACATCTACCGGGGAGCAGTACTTC; cdr3_aa: CASSTSTGEQYF; d_call: -; v_call: TRBV6-5; clone_size: -; cdr3_length: 12; j_call: TRBJ2-7
cdr3_nt: TGTGCCAGTAGTCGGACTAGCGGGGCCCTCTACGAGCAGTACTTC; cdr3_aa: CASSRTSGALYEQYF; d_call: TRBD2; v_call: TRBV19; clone_size: few; cdr3_length: 15; j_call: TRBJ2-7
cdr3_nt: TGTGCCAGCAGCTTAGCAGTACTAGAGACCCAGTACTTC; cdr3_aa: CASSLAVLETQYF; d_call: -; v_call: TRBV7-6; clone_size: -; cdr3_length: 13; j_call: TRBJ2-5
cdr3_nt: TGTGCCAGCAGCTTATTTGGGCAGCCCCAAGAGACCCAGTACTTC; cdr3_aa: CASSLFGQPQETQYF; d_call: -; v_call: TRBV7-9; clone_size: -; cdr3_length: 15; j_call: TRBJ2-5
cdr3_nt: TGTGCCAGCAGCTTAGGTGGCAGGGTCGGAGAGACCCAGTACTTC; cdr3_aa: CASSLGGRVGETQYF; d_call: -; v_call: TRBV11-3; clone_size: -; cdr3_length: 15; j_call: TRBJ2-5